This is a list of T cell receptor beta chains from one sample in a study of blood T cell repertoires in COVID-19. Using immunoSEQ multiplex PCR, the repertoire was profiled, and TCRdb retains in-frame clones only, with some absent. Among roughly 85,000 clones listed, 86% were seen once. Sequencing was carried out using peripheral blood. These TCRs come from a man aged 45-60 years with active or convalescent COVID-19. The CDR3 runs from the conserved cysteine through the conserved F or W. D genes are given only for firm matches. Only part of the rows carry a size: once, few, many, or a class if the clone is expanded.

D	J	size	V	DNA	CDR3
TRBD2	TRBJ2-1	once	TRBV4-2	TGTGCCAGCAGCCAAGCCGCGACTAGCGGGAGGGCTGACAATGAGCAGTTCTTC	CASSQAATSGRADNEQFF
-	TRBJ2-2	-	TRBV11-3	TGTGCCAGCAGCTTGGGCAGGGCGGAAACCGGGGAGCTGTTTTTT	CASSLGRAETGELFF
-	TRBJ2-2	-	TRBV15	TGTGCCACCAGCTACAGTCAGGGTTCGAGCGGGGAGCTGTTTTTT	CATSYSQGSSGELFF
-	TRBJ2-7	-	TRBV2	TGTGCCAGCAGTCTCCAACCAAGCGGTTCTCCGAACGACGAGCAGTACTTC	CASSLQPSGSPNDEQYF
-	TRBJ2-3	-	TRBV19	TGTGCCAGTAGTGCCCGAGGGGGGGGCCTGGATACGCAGTATTTT	CASSARGGGLDTQYF
-	TRBJ2-5	few	TRBV6-2/TRBV6-3	TGTGCCAGCAGTTACTCGATGGTTTCGGGGGAGACCCAGTACTTC	CASSYSMVSGETQYF
-	TRBJ2-7	-	TRBV11-2	TGTGCCAGCAGCTTAGATCTGAGGCAGAGTAAGGAAGAGCAGTACTTC	CASSLDLRQSKEEQYF
-	TRBJ2-5	-	TRBV20-1	TGCAGTGCTAGACATGAGGAGACCCAGTACTTC	CSARHEETQYF
-	TRBJ2-7	once	TRBV3-1/TRBV3-2	TGTGCCAGCAGCCATCTATCAACCTACGAGCAGTACTTC	CASSHLSTYEQYF
-	TRBJ1-5	-	TRBV6-1	TGTGCCAGCAGTGAAGGGAGGGTGGGCAATCAGCCCCAGCATTTT	CASSEGRVGNQPQHF
TRBD2	TRBJ2-5	-	TRBV24-1	TGTGCCACCAGTGTGGGGACTAGCGGGAACCTGGGCCAAGAGACCCAGTACTTC	CATSVGTSGNLGQETQYF
-	TRBJ1-3	-	TRBV5-1	TGCGCCAGCAGCTTCAGGGATGGAAACACCATATATTTT	CASSFRDGNTIYF
TRBD2	TRBJ2-7	-	TRBV6-5	TGTGCCAGCAGTTACGACGCGGGGGACGGGAACGAGCAGTACTTC	CASSYDAGDGNEQYF
-	TRBJ1-4	-	TRBV5-6	TGTGCCAGCAGCTTGGTCCACAGTAGAACTAATGAAAAACTGTTTTTT	CASSLVHSRTNEKLFF
TRBD1	TRBJ1-1	-	TRBV18	TGTGCCAGCTCACCACTGGCCGGGACAGGGATGAACACTGAAGCTTTCTTT	CASSPLAGTGMNTEAFF
-	TRBJ1-4	-	TRBV5-1	TGCGCCAGCAGCTTGGCTCGGGGGGCGGAGGAACTGTTTTTT	CASSLARGAEELFF
-	TRBJ1-4	-	TRBV7-9	TGTGCCAGCAGCTTAATTGGCGCGGGCAGAGGGAATGAAAAACTGTTTTTT	CASSLIGAGRGNEKLFF
-	TRBJ2-1	-	TRBV6-6	TGTGCCAGCAGGCTCAGGGGAAATGAGCAGTTCTTC	CASRLRGNEQFF
-	TRBJ1-1	-	TRBV7-8	TGTGCCAGCAGCCTTTCCAGGCATGGCACTGAAGCTTTCTTT	CASSLSRHGTEAFF
-	TRBJ2-7	-	TRBV6-5	TGTGCCAGCAGGCCCCCAGGGATCCCTATCTACGAGCAGTACTTC	CASRPPGIPIYEQYF
TRBD1	TRBJ2-2	-	TRBV27	TGTGCCAGCAGTCACGATAGACAGGGGGTTACCGGGGAGCTGTTTTTT	CASSHDRQGVTGELFF
TRBD2	TRBJ2-5	-	TRBV11-2	TGTGCCAGCAGCCCAGGGACTAGCGGGATAATGTGGGAGACCCAGTACTTC	CASSPGTSGIMWETQYF
TRBD2	TRBJ2-3	once	TRBV9	TGTGCCAGCAGCGTAGGGCTAGCGGGAGGGGATACGCAGTATTTT	CASSVGLAGGDTQYF
-	TRBJ1-3	-	TRBV7-9	TGTGCCAGCAGCTTATCGCTGACTAACACCATATATTTT	CASSLSLTNTIYF
-	TRBJ2-6	few	TRBV6-1	TGTGCCAGCAGTGAAGGCGGGTCTGGGGCCAACGTCCTGACTTTC	CASSEGGSGANVLTF
TRBD2	TRBJ2-3	-	TRBV3-1/TRBV3-2	TGTGCCAGCAGCCAAGATAAGACTAGCGTAGGCATGGATACGCAGTATTTT	CASSQDKTSVGMDTQYF
TRBD2	TRBJ2-6	-	TRBV18	TGTGCCAGCTCACCCCCGAGGCTAGCGGGGGTTGCCTCCGGGGCCAACGTCCTGACTTTC	CASSPPRLAGVASGANVLTF
-	TRBJ1-6	-	TRBV7-9	TGTGCCAGCAGCTTAAGGGGTTTGCAGAATTCACCCCTCCACTTT	CASSLRGLQNSPLHF
-	TRBJ2-7	-	TRBV5-6	TGTGCCAGCAGCGCGGGTGGGTTCAGCTCCTACGAGCAGTACTTC	CASSAGGFSSYEQYF
TRBD1	TRBJ1-5	few	TRBV19	TGTGCCAGCCGCAGGACAGGGCCTAGCAATCAGCCCCAGCATTTT	CASRRTGPSNQPQHF
-	TRBJ2-7	-	TRBV6-5	TGTGCCAGCAGTTACAGGGGTGGCGAGCAGTACTTC	CASSYRGGEQYF
-	TRBJ1-1	-	TRBV5-1	TGCGCCAGCAATGCCCAAACAGGGCGAACTGAAGCTTTCTTT	CASNAQTGRTEAFF
TRBD2	TRBJ2-3	-	TRBV11-2	TGTGCCAGCAGCCCCTTTAGCGGGGGGGCCGCTTATACGCAGTATTTT	CASSPFSGGAAYTQYF
TRBD2	TRBJ2-1	few	TRBV6-5	TGTGCCAGCAGTCTCCGGACTAGCGGGAGAAATGAGCAGTTCTTC	CASSLRTSGRNEQFF
TRBD2	TRBJ2-5	-	TRBV2	TGTGCCAGTGGGACTAGCGGCCAAGAGACCCAGTACTTC	CASGTSGQETQYF
-	TRBJ2-3	-	TRBV29-1	TGCAGCACACAGGGTCCCTCCACAGATACGCAGTATTTT	CSTQGPSTDTQYF
-	TRBJ1-1	-	TRBV6-2/TRBV6-3	TGTGCCAGCAGTTTTCGGGTAACTGAAGCTTTCTTT	CASSFRVTEAFF
-	TRBJ1-1	-	TRBV9	TGTGCCAGCAGCGTAAGCCCGAACACTGAAGCTTTCTTT	CASSVSPNTEAFF
TRBD1	TRBJ1-6	-	TRBV4-1	TGCGCCAGCAGCCAAGGACAGGGGGCTTTTTCACCCCTCCACTTT	CASSQGQGAFSPLHF
-	TRBJ1-1	-	TRBV10-3	TGTGCCATCAGTGATTCACAGGGCGGAAACACTGAAGCTTTCTTT	CAISDSQGGNTEAFF
TRBD1	TRBJ1-2	-	TRBV29-1	TGCAGCGTTGCAGGGGGCGACTATGGCTACACCTTC	CSVAGGDYGYTF
-	TRBJ2-1	once	TRBV9	TGTGCCAGCAGCTTAGGGGGAGGGCCCTACAATGAGCAGTTCTTC	CASSLGGGPYNEQFF
TRBD1	TRBJ1-5	-	TRBV27	TGTGCCAGCAGTTCCCGGGACAGCTTAAATCAGCCCCAGCATTTT	CASSSRDSLNQPQHF
TRBD1	TRBJ2-5	-	TRBV6-6	TGTGCCAGCAGCGGACAGGGGGTGAAGACCCAGTACTTC	CASSGQGVKTQYF
-	TRBJ1-6	-	TRBV5-1	TGCGCCAGCAGCGCGGGGACTTGGGATTCACCCCTCCACTTT	CASSAGTWDSPLHF
-	TRBJ1-5	-	TRBV25-1	TGTGCCAGCAGACAGGGTGATCAGCCCCAGCATTTT	CASRQGDQPQHF